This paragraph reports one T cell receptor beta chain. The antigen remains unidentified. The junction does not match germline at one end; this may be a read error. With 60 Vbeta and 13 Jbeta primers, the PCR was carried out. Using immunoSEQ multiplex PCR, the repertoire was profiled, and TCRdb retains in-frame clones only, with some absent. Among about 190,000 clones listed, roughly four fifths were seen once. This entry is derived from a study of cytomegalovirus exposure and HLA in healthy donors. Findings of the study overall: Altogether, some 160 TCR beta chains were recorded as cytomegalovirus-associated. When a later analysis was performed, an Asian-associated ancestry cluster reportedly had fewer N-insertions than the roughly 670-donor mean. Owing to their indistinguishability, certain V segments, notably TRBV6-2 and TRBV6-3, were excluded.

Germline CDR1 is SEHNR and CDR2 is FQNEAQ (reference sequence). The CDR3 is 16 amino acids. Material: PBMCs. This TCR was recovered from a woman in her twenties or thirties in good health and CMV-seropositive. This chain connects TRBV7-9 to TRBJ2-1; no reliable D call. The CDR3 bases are TGTTCCAGCAGCTCCCGGGTCTCCGGTCGGTACAATGAGCAGTTCTTC. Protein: CSSSSRVSGRYNEQFF.